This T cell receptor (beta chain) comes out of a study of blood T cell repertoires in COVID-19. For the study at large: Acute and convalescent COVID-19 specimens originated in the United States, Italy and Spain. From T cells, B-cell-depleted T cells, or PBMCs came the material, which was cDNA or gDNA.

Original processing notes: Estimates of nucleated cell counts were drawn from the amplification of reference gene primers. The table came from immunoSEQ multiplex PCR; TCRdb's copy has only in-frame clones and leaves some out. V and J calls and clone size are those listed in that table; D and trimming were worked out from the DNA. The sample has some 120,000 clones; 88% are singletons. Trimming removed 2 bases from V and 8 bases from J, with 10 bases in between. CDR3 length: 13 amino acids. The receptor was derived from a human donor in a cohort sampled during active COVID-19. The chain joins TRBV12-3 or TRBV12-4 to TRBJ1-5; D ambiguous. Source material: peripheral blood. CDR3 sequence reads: CASSLLPAEPQHF. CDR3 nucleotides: TGTGCCAGCAGTTTACTCCCTGCAGAGCCCCAGCATTTT.